Each of the 26 T cell receptor beta chains below was sequenced from the same sample in a study of cytomegalovirus exposure and HLA in healthy donors. This PCR relied on a set of 60 Vbeta primers and 13 Jbeta primers. Generated by immunoSEQ multiplex PCR, the TCRdb table keeps only in-frame clones and is missing some. Altogether around 78,000 clones are present, over 55% being singletons, with the ten largest covering approximately 5.4%. Sequenced sample: PBMCs. Source of these receptors: a man aged 25-45 years in good health and CMV-seropositive.

This sequence joins TRBV29-1 and TRBJ1-5; 7 bases line up with TRBD1. The CDR3 sequence is 13 residues long. V was clipped by 6 bases and J by 6 bases; unmatched bases: 8. The germline CDR1 and CDR2 sequences are SQVTM and ANQGSEA. The DNA for the CDR3 is TGCAGCGTAGATACAGGGGTGGGTCAGCCCCAGCATTTT. Translating gives CSVDTGVGQPQHF.

The chain couples TRBV7-9 to TRBJ2-7; D uncertain. From germline, CDR1 is SEHNR and CDR2 FQNEAQ (reference sequence). This CDR3 has 13 residues. Between the trimmed V and J ends, which lost 5 bases and 3 bases, there was a span of 11 bases. The chain's CDR3 is CASSGYSVYEQYF. The CDR3 nucleotides are TGTGCCAGCAGCGGGTACAGTGTCTACGAGCAGTACTTC.

The rearrangement links TRBV18 to TRBJ1-1, with D maybe TRBD1 (6 bases). The CDR3 spans 13 residues. Between the trimmed V and J ends, which lost 2 bases and 4 bases, there was a span of 8 bases. Germline CDR1 KGHSH, CDR2 LQKENI. Here the CDR3 DNA reads TGTGCCAGCTCACCAAGAGGGGGCACTGAAGCTTTCTTT. This sequence encodes CASSPRGGTEAFF.

Only a few counts were recorded for this clone. V and J are TRBV5-4 and TRBJ2-3; TRBD1 matches at 7 bases. CDR1 is SGHNT and CDR2 is YYREEE in the germline V gene (reference sequence). V was pared by 4 bases and J by 0 bases, with 11 bases of the junction left unmatched. The CDR3 covers 17 residues. This chain's CDR3 is CASSRDSPLPSTDTQYF. The CDR3 DNA is TGTGCCAGCAGCAGGGACAGCCCGCTCCCTAGCACAGATACGCAGTATTTT.

This clone has only a few counts. The chain is built from TRBV10-3 and TRBJ2-7; perhaps TRBD1 as D (5 bases). CDR3 length: 12 amino acids. Between the trimmed V and J ends, which lost 9 bases and 3 bases, there was a span of 12 bases. The germline CDR1 and CDR2 sequences are ENHRY and SYGVKD. CDR3 loop: CAMAGRDYEQYF. CDR3 DNA sequence: TGTGCCATGGCCGGCAGGGACTACGAGCAGTACTTC.

This CDR3 reads CASSELVAGGGTGELFF. The CDR3 DNA reads TGCGCCAGCAGTGAACTGGTAGCGGGAGGGGGGACCGGGGAGCTGTTTTTT. The chain recombines TRBV10-1 with TRBJ2-2, with 11 bases that match TRBD2. The germline gives CDR1 WNHNN, CDR2 SYGVQD (reference sequence). Germline trimming cut 3 bases from V and 5 bases from J; bases unmatched to any gene: 8. The CDR3 loop spans 17 amino acids.

The rearrangement uses TRBV28 and TRBJ1-5; D uncertain. With 7 bases removed from V and 15 bases from J, the gap between germline ends came to 16 bases. This CDR3 is 11 amino acids long. Germline CDR1 is MDHEN and CDR2 is SYDVKM. CDR3 protein: CASTSEARRHF. The CDR3, as DNA: TGTGCCAGCACCTCCGAGGCGAGACGGCATTTT. Full variable domain (rest looked up from reference TRBV28 and TRBJ1-5): DVKVTQSSRYLVKRTGEKVFLECVQDMDHENMFWYRQDPGLGLRLIYFSYDVKMKEKGDIPEGYSVSREKKERFSLILESASTNQTSMYLCASTSEARRHFGDGTRLSIL.

V is TRBV6-1 and J is TRBJ1-1; 10 bases are shared with TRBD1. CDR3 length equals 15 residues. Looked up from germline, CDR1 is MNHNS and CDR2 is SASEGT. The junction had 6 bases not matched to a gene; V was cut back by 2 bases and J by 6 bases. In nucleotides, the CDR3 is TGTGCCAGCAGTGAAACGGGACAGGGGCGGTCTGAAGCTTTCTTT. Protein: CASSETGQGRSEAFF.

Concerning this clone: Compared with germline, one end of the junction differs, possibly owing to a read error. This rearrangement joins TRBV7-6 to TRBJ1-5; D may be TRBD1 (6 bases). The germline V gene has CDR1 SGHVS and CDR2 FNYEAQ. The CDR3 sequence is 15 residues long. This CDR3 reads CTSSADSYSNQPQHF. The CDR3 DNA is TGTACCAGCAGCGCGGACAGCTATAGCAATCAGCCCCAGCATTTT.

J is TRBJ1-2 and V is TRBV2; D ambiguous. In germline, CDR1 is SNHLY, CDR2 FYNNEI. Trimming cost V 1 base and J 6 bases, with 3 bases left between them. This CDR3 has 11 amino acids. CDR3 sequence (DNA): TGTGCCAGCAGTGAAGGAGATGGCTACACCTTC. Its translation is CASSEGDGYTF.

This clone was detected a few times. The chain uses TRBV27 and TRBJ2-5; 7 nucleotides agree with TRBD2. V gave up 5 bases and J gave up 0 bases; unmatched junction bases: 6. This CDR3 comprises 15 residues. Germline V gives CDR1 MNHEY, CDR2 SMNVEV (reference sequence). The CDR3, as DNA: TGTGCCAGCAGTCCCACTAGCGAGTACCAAGAGACCCAGTACTTC. Translating gives CASSPTSEYQETQYF.

This clone was seen only a few times. J is TRBJ1-2 and V is TRBV10-2; 7 bases align to TRBD1. Looked up from germline, CDR1 is WSHSY and CDR2 is SAAADI. Unmatched junction bases numbered 3, after V lost 3 bases and J lost 5 bases. The CDR3 contains 13 residues. The CDR3 nucleotides read TGCGCCAGCAGTGACAGGGGGTGGTATGGCTACACCTTC. Translating gives CASSDRGWYGYTF.

The DNA of the CDR3 is TGTGCCAGCAACACTATTTGGGGGGATGGGAAGAACACTGAAGCTTTCTTT. Translating gives CASNTIWGDGKNTEAFF. The V and J genes are TRBV28 and TRBJ1-1; tentatively, D is TRBD1 (5 bases). This CDR3 region has 17 residues. The V end was cut by 7 bases, the J end by 1 base, with 22 bases between. In germline, CDR1 is MDHEN, CDR2 SYDVKM.

This chain joins TRBV27 and TRBJ2-7, with TRBD2 as a possible D gene (6 bases). The CDR3 consists of 12 residues. The germline V gene has CDR1 MNHEY and CDR2 SMNVEV (reference sequence). V was trimmed by 8 bases and J by 3 bases, leaving 11 bases between them. In DNA, the CDR3 is TGTGCCAGCGGACTGGGGGGCTACGAGCAGTACTTC. Encoded protein: CASGLGGYEQYF.

The chain recombines TRBV7-2 with TRBJ1-2, with 9 bases lining up with TRBD1. In germline, CDR1 is SGHTA, CDR2 FQGNSA. With 5 bases clipped from V and 4 bases from J, the junction kept 2 bases outside the gene matches. CDR3 size: 13 residues. This chain's CDR3 is CASSQTGGYGYTF. The CDR3 coding sequence is TGTGCCAGCAGCCAGACAGGGGGCTATGGCTACACCTTC.

The chain uses TRBV7-7 and TRBJ2-7; 8 nucleotides line up with TRBD1. Trimming at V came to 6 bases and at J to 6 bases, leaving 10 bases not matched to a gene. CDR3 size: 14 residues. CDR1 and CDR2 from the germline V gene are SSHAT and FNYEAQ (reference sequence). In DNA, the CDR3 is TGTGCCAGCAGTTCGGACAGGGATGATTCCGAGCAGTACTTC. Protein sequence: CASSSDRDDSEQYF.

This chain links TRBV20-1 with TRBJ2-7; D perhaps matches TRBD2 (6 bases). V was pared by 6 bases and J by 0 bases, with 6 bases between. Germline CDR1 is DFQATT and CDR2 is SNEGSKA (reference sequence). The CDR3 has 11 amino acids. CDR3 DNA: TGCAGTGCCGGGAGCTCCTACGAGCAGTACTTC. This gives the protein CSAGSSYEQYF.

J is TRBJ1-2 and V is TRBV7-9; D remains ambiguous. Germline lookup yields CDR1 SEHNR and CDR2 FQNEAQ (reference sequence). The V end was cut by 1 base, the J end by 8 bases, with 17 bases between. The CDR3 contains 15 residues. CDR3 DNA sequence: TGTGCCAGCAGCTTAGATCTATCGTGGCCGCGGGGCTACACCTTC. It yields the protein CASSLDLSWPRGYTF.

Here the CDR3 reads CASSIDPGEGGAEAFF. DNA for the CDR3: TGTGCCAGCAGCATAGACCCAGGGGAGGGGGGGGCTGAAGCTTTCTTT. The V gene is TRBV13, the J gene TRBJ1-1; D is possibly TRBD1 (6 bases). The CDR3 runs 16 residues. Trimming shortened V by 5 bases and J by 6 bases, and 22 bases separated the two germline ends. Germline V gene data show CDR1 as PRHDT and CDR2 as FYEKMQ (reference sequence).

V is TRBV30 and J is TRBJ1-1, with 10 bases matching TRBD1. The CDR3 is 17 amino acids. The germline V gene encodes CDR1 GTSNPN and CDR2 SVGIG (reference sequence). The trim removed 2 bases at V and 1 base at J, leaving 10 bases unmatched. The CDR3 DNA reads TGTGCCTGGAGTTCACCCGGGACAGGGGCCCCGAACACTGAAGCTTTCTTT. Its protein product is CAWSSPGTGAPNTEAFF.

This sequence joins TRBV10-3 and TRBJ2-7, with TRBD1 identical over 8 bases. J gave up 7 bases and V 3 bases, and 8 bases lay outside the gene matches. The CDR3 contains 14 residues. CDR1 is ENHRY and CDR2 is SYGVKD in the germline V gene. CDR3 sequence: CAISDGQGRREQYF. Here the CDR3 DNA reads TGTGCCATCAGTGATGGACAGGGAAGGAGGGAGCAGTACTTC.

The chain is built from TRBV7-9 and TRBJ2-3; TRBD2 might be the D (6 bases). With 5 bases removed from V and 0 bases from J, the gap between germline ends came to 12 bases. The CDR3 length is 15 residues. The germline gives CDR1 SEHNR, CDR2 FQNEAQ (reference sequence). CDR3 DNA sequence: TGTGCCAGCAGCCCCCGGGACTTTAGCACAGATACGCAGTATTTT. This gives the protein CASSPRDFSTDTQYF.

This clone came up a few times. The rearrangement links TRBV11-2 to TRBJ2-1; 9 bases map to TRBD2. The germline CDR1 and CDR2 sequences are SGHAT and FQNNGV. This CDR3 region has 18 residues. J was trimmed by 1 base and V by 1 base; bases with no gene match: 8. CDR3 residues: CASSLVGLARGSYNEQFF. The CDR3 DNA sequence: TGTGCCAGCAGCTTAGTAGGACTAGCGAGGGGGTCCTACAATGAGCAGTTCTTC.

This sequence joins TRBV9 and TRBJ2-3, with a possible D match to TRBD1 (6 bases). V was cut by 0 bases and J by 4 bases, with 6 bases left in between. CDR3 length: 13 residues. Germline values: CDR1 SGDLS, CDR2 YYNGEE. The CDR3: CASSVAGADTQYF. The CDR3 DNA follows: TGTGCCAGCAGCGTAGCAGGGGCAGATACGCAGTATTTT. Complete variable domain (other parts from reference TRBV9 and TRBJ2-3): DSGVTQTPKHLITATGQRVTLRCSPRSGDLSVYWYQQSLDQGLQFLIQYYNGEERAKGNILERFSAQQFPDLHSELNLSSLELGDSALYFCASSVAGADTQYFGPGTRLTVL.

The chain couples TRBV28 to TRBJ1-4; no firm D call. Germline values: CDR1 MDHEN, CDR2 SYDVKM. V was trimmed by 2 bases and J by 7 bases, leaving 11 bases between them. This CDR3 region has 14 residues. The CDR3 spells CASSLGGRSEKLFF. Here the CDR3 DNA reads TGTGCCAGCAGTTTAGGAGGGCGAAGTGAAAAACTGTTTTTT.

The gene calls are TRBV29-1 and TRBJ2-1; 14 positions agree with TRBD2. Germline CDR1 reads SQVTM; CDR2 reads ANQGSEA. Unmatched junction bases numbered 24, after V lost 5 bases and J lost 6 bases. This CDR3 comprises 21 residues. The CDR3 sequence: CSVNRFWARLAGGQDSNEQFF. In nucleotides, the CDR3 is TGCAGCGTTAACCGCTTTTGGGCCCGACTAGCGGGGGGGCAGGATAGCAATGAGCAGTTCTTC.